These 16 T cell receptor beta chains were all obtained from the same sample, sequenced in a study of cytomegalovirus exposure and HLA in healthy donors listed by TCRdb under 2017. The method was the immunoSEQ multiplex PCR assay. A mixture of 60 forward primers for TCR Vbeta segments and 13 reverse primers for TCR Jbeta segments was used in the multiplex PCR. Sourced from immuneACCESS, this table was stored by TCRdb with only in-frame sequences that have V and J called. A share of the clones is absent; for the studies checked, an unresolved V gene accounts for under half, and the remainder has no known explanation. The sample table includes fewer than 250,000 clones. The ten largest clonotypes hold less than 1% of the sample. Sequencing input: PBMCs. The receptor source for this set is a woman under 40 in good health and CMV-seropositive.

The chain carries TRBV7-8 and TRBJ2-1; tentative D call: TRBD2 (5 bases). Germline values: CDR1 SGHVS, CDR2 FQNEAQ. The CDR3 consists of 16 residues. V dropped 2 bases and J dropped 0 bases, with 11 bases sitting between them. In nucleotides, the CDR3 is TGTGCCAGCAGCTTAATCAGCGGTTTCTCCTACAATGAGCAGTTCTTC. It is translated as CASSLISGFSYNEQFF.

The chain recombines TRBV2 with TRBJ2-7; no reliable D call. The V and J ends lost 2 bases and 4 bases respectively, with 18 bases between them. CDR3 length: 16 amino acids. Germline assignment: CDR1 SNHLY and CDR2 FYNNEI. In nucleotides, the CDR3 is TGTGCCAGCAGTGAATTCGTGCTTGGTAGCAGTTACGAGCAGTACTTC. Protein: CASSEFVLGSSYEQYF. Variable domain in full (rest from reference TRBV2 and TRBJ2-7): EPEVTQTPSHQVTQMGQEVILRCVPISNHLYFYWYRQILGQKVEFLVSFYNNEISEKSEIFDDQFSVERPDGSNFTLKIRSTKLEDSAMYFCASSEFVLGSSYEQYFGPGTRLTVT.

The rearrangement links TRBV19 to TRBJ2-7, with unresolved D. Deletions cut 4 bases from V and 2 bases from J, with 18 bases between. The CDR3 is 16 residues long. Per germline, CDR1 LNHDA and CDR2 SQIVND (reference sequence). This CDR3 is CASSSTTLTVTYEQYF. The CDR3, as DNA: TGTGCCAGTAGTAGCACGACTTTGACGGTTACCTACGAGCAGTACTTC.

The chain combines TRBV19 with TRBJ2-1; D not resolved. Germline lookup yields CDR1 LNHDA and CDR2 SQIVND (reference sequence). V lost 4 bases to trimming and J lost 2 bases, with 6 bases between them. This CDR3 region has 13 residues. The CDR3 DNA reads as TGTGCCAGTAGTAGCGTGCCCTACAATGAGCAGTTCTTC. As protein: CASSSVPYNEQFF.

The chain couples TRBV5-4 to TRBJ1-4; D perhaps matches TRBD1 (5 bases). The CDR3 covers 13 residues. V lost 2 bases to trimming and J lost 8 bases, with 10 bases between them. CDR1 and CDR2 (germline): SGHNT, YYREEE (reference sequence). The CDR3 loop is CASSFQEGEKLFF. Here the CDR3 DNA reads TGTGCCAGCAGCTTTCAGGAGGGGGAAAAACTGTTTTTT.

The chain joins TRBV10-1 to TRBJ2-1; perhaps TRBD2 as D (6 bases). This CDR3 is 14 amino acids long. Germline-derived CDR1 and CDR2 are WNHNN and SYGVQD (reference sequence). Between the trimmed V and J ends, which lost 4 bases and 4 bases, there was a span of 11 bases. CDR3 nucleotide sequence: TGCGCCAGCAGTGCATCCGCGGGGTACAATGAGCAGTTCTTC. Its translation: CASSASAGYNEQFF.

The rearrangement joins TRBV5-1 to TRBJ1-1; 11 positions match TRBD1. Trimming removed 4 bases from V and 1 base from J; junction bases left unmatched: 9. The germline gives CDR1 SGHRS, CDR2 YFSETQ. The CDR3 runs to 17 residues. The CDR3 protein is CASSRGGQGATNTEAFF. The CDR3, as DNA: TGCGCCAGCAGCCGAGGCGGACAGGGGGCTACGAACACTGAAGCTTTCTTT.

J is TRBJ1-5 and V is TRBV18; 7 bases align to TRBD1. Germline trimming cut 5 bases from V and 8 bases from J; bases unmatched to any gene: 12. Germline V gene lookup returns CDR1 KGHSH and CDR2 LQKENI. The CDR3 is 15 amino acids. CDR3 sequence reads: CASSFRQGGYEPQHF. Here the CDR3 DNA reads TGTGCCAGCTCATTTCGACAGGGAGGATATGAGCCCCAGCATTTT.

The CDR3 spells CASSPDRTGANVLTF. The CDR3 DNA follows: TGTGCCAGCTCGCCCGACAGGACTGGGGCCAACGTCCTGACTTTC. The J gene is TRBJ2-6, the V gene TRBV18, with D perhaps TRBD1 (6 bases). The CDR3 covers 15 residues. Trimming removed 6 bases at V and 2 bases at J, with 11 bases between. Germline V CDR1 and CDR2: KGHSH, LQKENI.

Here the CDR3 reads CASSPRGDFTDTQYF. CDR3 nucleotide sequence: TGTGCCAGCTCACCACGCGGGGATTTCACAGATACGCAGTATTTT. The J gene is TRBJ2-3, the V gene TRBV18, with D maybe TRBD2 (6 bases). Germline CDR1 reads KGHSH; CDR2 reads LQKENI. Trimming pared 1 base from V and 2 bases from J, leaving 10 bases between. This CDR3 contains 15 residues.

The CDR3 DNA reads as TGTGCCAGCAGTTCCCCCCCAGCGGGAGCCCACTACAATGAGCAGTTCTTC. Residues: CASSSPPAGAHYNEQFF. V is TRBV28 and J is TRBJ2-1; 8 positions agree with TRBD2. Losses at the gene ends were 4 bases for V and 3 bases for J; bases not matched to a gene: 11. CDR3 size: 17 residues. Germline CDR1 MDHEN, CDR2 SYDVKM. The whole variable domain, remainder taken from reference TRBV28 and TRBJ2-1, is DVKVTQSSRYLVKRTGEKVFLECVQDMDHENMFWYRQDPGLGLRLIYFSYDVKMKEKGDIPEGYSVSREKKERFSLILESASTNQTSMYLCASSSPPAGAHYNEQFFGPGTRLTVL.

The chain joins TRBV28 to TRBJ1-4, with 7 bases lining up with TRBD1. The CDR3 is 16 amino acids. CDR1 and CDR2 (germline): MDHEN, SYDVKM. With V trimmed by 5 bases and J by 5 bases, 11 bases remained unmatched. The CDR3, as DNA: TGTGCCAGCAGTCCCATAACGACAGGGCTCAATGAAAAACTGTTTTTT. Translating it yields CASSPITTGLNEKLFF.

Written as DNA, the CDR3 is TGTGCCAGCAGTTACGACGGGGAGACCGGGGAGCTGTTTTTT. The encoded protein is CASSYDGETGELFF. The chain employs TRBV6-6 and TRBJ2-2, with TRBD2 as a possible D gene (5 bases). The CDR3 spans 14 residues. Germline CDR1 and CDR2: MNHNY and SVGAGI (reference sequence). Trimming removed 2 bases at V and 5 bases at J, with 9 bases between.

Turning to this clone: Other DNA sequences within the sample encode an identical CDR3. The chain has TRBV19 and TRBJ1-1; perhaps TRBD1 as D (5 bases). The germline gives CDR1 LNHDA, CDR2 SQIVND (reference sequence). V shed 1 base and J shed 11 bases, with 14 bases lying between them. The CDR3 has 13 residues. Here the CDR3 DNA reads TGTGCCAGTAGTATAGCACAGGTCCGGGAGGCTTTCTTT. Protein product: CASSIAQVREAFF.

V and J are TRBV5-1 and TRBJ2-7; TRBD1 matches 8 bases. The V gene's germline CDR1 is SGHRS and CDR2 YFSETQ. Trimming cost V 3 bases and J 3 bases; bases outside gene matches: 2. The CDR3 contains 13 residues. The CDR3 spells CASSYRGSYEQYF. For the CDR3, the DNA is TGCGCCAGCAGCTACAGGGGGAGCTACGAGCAGTACTTC.

The genes are TRBV28 and TRBJ1-1; D gene uncertain. The germline V gene encodes CDR1 MDHEN and CDR2 SYDVKM. The CDR3 covers 15 residues. V was trimmed by 7 bases and J by 0 bases, leaving 15 bases between them. The CDR3 protein is CASTEGGPLNTEAFF. DNA of the CDR3: TGTGCCAGCACCGAAGGAGGGCCCTTGAACACTGAAGCTTTCTTT. The complete variable domain, with remaining parts taken from reference TRBV28 and TRBJ1-1, reads DVKVTQSSRYLVKRTGEKVFLECVQDMDHENMFWYRQDPGLGLRLIYFSYDVKMKEKGDIPEGYSVSREKKERFSLILESASTNQTSMYLCASTEGGPLNTEAFFGQGTRLTVV.